This passage covers 15 T cell receptor beta chains from one sample sequenced in a study of blood T cell repertoires in COVID-19 (dated by TCRdb to the early 2020s). Library preparation used the immunoSEQ multiplex PCR assay. In TCRdb, the immuneACCESS table is reduced to in-frame sequences with V and J assigned. These tables do not hold every clone; where another copy was compared, an unresolved V gene accounts for under half, and the others remain unexplained. This sample holds roughly 150,000 clones; over 70% were observed only once. The ten largest clones capture over 35% of the sample. The specimen sequenced was peripheral blood. The source of these receptors is a human donor in a cohort sampled during active COVID-19.

DNA of the CDR3: TGTGCCAGCAGTTATGCGGGGGGTTTATCAGATACGCAGTATTTT. Residues: CASSYAGGLSDTQYF. This chain links TRBV6-5 with TRBJ2-3; 8 bases match TRBD2. With V trimmed by 3 bases and J by 4 bases, 6 bases remained unmatched. This CDR3 comprises 15 residues. Per the germline V gene, CDR1 is MNHEY and CDR2 is SVGAGI.

This chain joins TRBV4-2 and TRBJ2-5; no firm D call. CDR3 length: 13 residues. Germline V CDR1 and CDR2: LGHNA, YNFKEQ. V shed 1 base and J shed 2 bases, with 5 bases lying between them. The CDR3 nucleotides read TGTGCCAGCAGCCAAGTTTTACAAGAGACCCAGTACTTC. Protein product: CASSQVLQETQYF.

The gene calls are TRBV15 and TRBJ1-5, with 7 positions matching TRBD1. The V gene's germline CDR1 is LNHNV and CDR2 YYDKDF (reference sequence). V gave up 1 base and J gave up 6 bases; unmatched junction bases: 3. This CDR3 comprises 14 residues. The CDR3 region has the DNA TGTGCCACCAGCAGAGGTCAGGGGGTTCAGCCCCAGCATTTT. Its protein product is CATSRGQGVQPQHF.

This clone was counted between two and nine times. The V and J genes are TRBV5-4 and TRBJ2-1; unclear D gene. There are 17 residues in the CDR3. The V end was cut by 5 bases, the J end by 3 bases, with 21 bases between. From germline, CDR1 is SGHNT and CDR2 YYREEE (reference sequence). CDR3 sequence: CASSPEAAGPVYNEQFF. The CDR3 DNA is TGTGCCAGCAGTCCTGAGGCTGCCGGTCCCGTCTACAATGAGCAGTTCTTC. Combining the CDR3 with reference TRBV5-4 and TRBJ2-1 gives the whole variable domain ETGVTQSPTHLIKTRGQQVTLRCSSQSGHNTVSWYQQALGQGPQFIFQYYREEENGRGNFPPRFSGLQFPNYSSELNVNALELDDSALYLCASSPEAAGPVYNEQFFGPGTRLTVL.

This chain joins TRBV5-6 and TRBJ1-2; D gene ambiguous. Trimming stripped 4 bases from V and 4 bases from J, with 14 bases between. The germline V gene has CDR1 SGHDT and CDR2 YYEEEE. CDR3 length: 14 residues. In DNA, the CDR3 is TGTGCCAGCAGCCTGCCGGGATCCCCCTATGGCTACACCTTC. Translation: CASSLPGSPYGYTF.

This clone occurred a few times. The gene calls are TRBV11-2 and TRBJ1-1; D call uncertain. V was shortened by 8 bases and J by 7 bases, with 14 bases between the two germline ends. Germline V gene data show CDR1 as SGHAT and CDR2 as FQNNGV. The CDR3 runs 12 residues. The CDR3 nucleotides are TGTGCCAGCGGTGAGGATGGAGGTGAAGCTTTCTTT. Protein sequence: CASGEDGGEAFF. The variable domain in full, completed from reference TRBV11-2 and TRBJ1-1, reads EAGVAQSPRYKIIEKRQSVAFWCNPISGHATLYWYQQILGQGPKLLIQFQNNGVVDDSQLPKDRFSAERLKGVDSTLKIQPAKLEDSAVYLCASGEDGGEAFFGQGTRLTVV.

The sample holds a few counts of this clone. The V gene is TRBV7-9, the J gene TRBJ1-2, with TRBD1 as a possible D gene (6 bases). Trimming removed 10 bases from V and 4 bases from J, with 16 bases in between. CDR1 is SEHNR and CDR2 is FQNEAQ in the germline V gene (reference sequence). CDR3 length: 13 amino acids. The CDR3 is CATETGQSYGYTF. The CDR3 nucleotides are TGTGCCACCGAAACCGGACAGAGCTATGGCTACACCTTC.

This clone was seen at least ten times. This chain joins TRBV6-5 and TRBJ2-7; a possible D gene is TRBD1 (5 bases). Trimming stripped 6 bases from V and 3 bases from J, with 9 bases between. The length of the CDR3 is 12 residues. CDR1 MNHEY and CDR2 SVGAGI come from the germline V gene. The CDR3 here is CASRVRGYEQYV. The CDR3 bases are TGTGCCAGCAGAGTTAGGGGCTACGAGCAGTACGTC.

The chain joins TRBV27 to TRBJ1-2, with no clear D. CDR1 is MNHEY and CDR2 is SMNVEV in the germline V gene (reference sequence). The V and J ends lost 6 bases and 2 bases respectively, with 4 bases between them. This CDR3 has 11 residues. CDR3 loop: CASRRNYGYTF. In nucleotides, the CDR3 is TGTGCCAGCAGACGGAACTATGGCTACACCTTC.

The chain employs TRBV9 and TRBJ2-2; D unresolved. CDR3 length equals 14 residues. V gave up 1 base and J gave up 3 bases, with 7 bases separating them. Germline lookup yields CDR1 SGDLS and CDR2 YYNGEE. The CDR3 spells CASSVLLDTGELFF. The CDR3 coding sequence is TGTGCCAGCAGCGTATTACTCGACACCGGGGAGCTGTTTTTT.

The V gene is TRBV5-1, the J gene TRBJ1-4, with D possibly being TRBD1 (6 bases). Trimming shortened V by 4 bases and J by 7 bases, and 14 bases separated the two germline ends. The CDR3 sequence is 14 residues long. Germline V gene lookup returns CDR1 SGHRS and CDR2 YFSETQ. The CDR3 protein is CASSGQGWGEKLFF. Written as DNA, the CDR3 is TGCGCCAGCAGCGGTCAGGGGTGGGGTGAAAAACTGTTTTTT.

The chain carries TRBV7-9 and TRBJ2-1; 8 nucleotides agree with TRBD1. The CDR3 spans 15 residues. V lost 6 bases, J lost 2 bases, and 6 bases stayed unmatched. Germline V gives CDR1 SEHNR, CDR2 FQNEAQ (reference sequence). The CDR3 sequence is CASRGQGKTYNEQFF. The CDR3 bases are TGTGCCAGCAGAGGACAGGGAAAGACCTACAATGAGCAGTTCTTC.

This clone came up once. The rearrangement joins TRBV5-1 to TRBJ2-6, with D tentatively TRBD1 (6 bases). V lost 10 bases and J 0 bases, leaving 14 bases between the germline ends. This CDR3 comprises 15 residues. Looked up from germline, CDR1 is SGHRS and CDR2 is YFSETQ. The DNA for the CDR3 is TGCGCCTCTCGTTGGACAGACTCTGGGGCCAACGTCCTGACTTTC. Protein: CASRWTDSGANVLTF.

V is TRBV7-9 and J is TRBJ1-4, with 7 bases fitting TRBD1. The junction had 6 bases not matched to a gene; V was cut back by 5 bases and J by 0 bases. The CDR3 spans 16 residues. From germline, CDR1 is SEHNR and CDR2 FQNEAQ (reference sequence). DNA for the CDR3: TGTGCCAGCAGCAGACACAGGGGATCAACTAATGAAAAACTGTTTTTT. Translation: CASSRHRGSTNEKLFF.

This chain links TRBV5-8 with TRBJ2-1; D call uncertain. V was shortened by 7 bases and J by 8 bases, with 22 bases between the two germline ends. CDR1 SGHTS and CDR2 YDEGEE come from the germline V gene. CDR3 length equals 15 residues. CDR3 loop: CASSLVVGVNDEQFF. As DNA, the CDR3 is TGTGCCAGCTCCCTCGTGGTGGGCGTGAATGATGAGCAGTTCTTC. Filled out from reference TRBV5-8 and TRBJ2-1, the complete variable domain reads EAGVTQSPTHLIKTRGQQATLRCSPISGHTSVYWYQQALGLGLQFLLWYDEGEERNRGNFPPRFSGRQFPNYSSELNVNALELEDSALYLCASSLVVGVNDEQFFGPGTRLTVL.